This T cell receptor (beta chain) was profiled in a study of multiple sclerosis patients with progressive multifocal leukoencephalopathy. Findings and caveats of the study: Findings may reflect JC virus infection or just general immunocompromise. Most PML patients had lower entropy, suggesting less diverse TRB repertoires.

A remark on this clone: What it binds is unknown.

Produced via immunoSEQ multiplex PCR; TCRdb's table is partial and in-frame only. The data contain around 30,000 clones, approximately 91% of them singletons. Time point in this sample: before natalizumab initiation. T0 refers to blood drawn before natalizumab was first infused. The sequencing input was PBMCs. The TCR was taken from a human donor with multiple sclerosis.

The CDR3 loop reads CASSFLQGKDEQFF. As DNA, the CDR3 is TGCGCCAGCAGCTTTCTGCAGGGCAAGGATGAGCAGTTCTTC. The chain uses TRBV5-1 and TRBJ2-1, with a tentative D call TRBD1 (5 bases). The CDR3 loop spans 14 amino acids. CDR1 and CDR2 (germline): SGHRS, YFSETQ. Trimming took 2 bases from V and 8 from J, leaving 14 bases between them.